What follows is one T cell receptor (beta chain) and its context. The antigen remains unidentified. This entry belongs to a study of T cells in Graves' hyperthyroidism and ophthalmopathy. Study results and caveats: Most expanded thyroid clonotypes above 0.001 recurred in blood.

No progression to ophthalmopathy during 18 months of follow-up defined stable disease. Patients aged 18 to 65 had newly diagnosed hyperthyroidism lasting under 2 months. Source material for PBMCs was about 11 ml fresh peripheral blood. V dropped 2 bases and J dropped 2; count of bases not matched to a gene: 10. The CDR3 contains 18 residues. Germline V gene sequence: CDR1 SGHAT, CDR2 FQNNGV. Regions amplified from RNA transcripts were the TCR beta CDR3 regions. First-round RT-PCR with HTBI primers amplified the TCR CDR3 region. TCRdb passed the multiplex PCR reads through MiXCR, listing each CDR3 protein once. The table lists around 690,000 distinct CDR3 sequences, roughly 17% of them singletons.

Sequencing used blood. The chain uses TRBV11-2 and TRBJ2-2, with 8 bases aligning to TRBD1. The source of this sequence is a man between 50 and 59 years old with Graves' hyperthyroidism. CDR3 coding DNA: TGTGCCAGCAGCTTACTGGCCAGGGGGCGGAATAACACCGGGGAGCTGTTTTTT. It codes for CASSLLARGRNNTGELFF.